Listed below are T cell receptor beta chains from one sample, sequenced in a study of graft-versus-host responses after intestinal transplantation. Clones were sequenced by immunoSEQ multiplex PCR, and TCRdb holds only the in-frame ones, with some missing. The data contain 13,000 or so clones, 70% to 75% of them singletons. The sequencing here drew on ileum tissue, taken 16 days after intestinal transplant. Receptor source: a human patient who received an intestinal transplant, so some T cells may come from the graft donor. CDR3s include the opening cysteine and the closing phenylalanine or tryptophan.

>TRBV21-1|TRBJ2-5
CASSRDRGQETQYF
>TRBV9|TRBJ2-7
CASSPWDRAYEQYF
>TRBV4-1|TRBJ1-3
CASSQAAGQRNTIYF
>TRBV29-1|TRBJ2-5
CSVSAGGETQYF
>TRBV5-5|TRBJ2-1
CASSLLAGGYNEQFF
>TRBV7-3|TRBJ2-3
CASSLAGVADTQYF
>TRBV4-1|TRBJ2-1
CASSPTAGEEQFF
>TRBV11-2|TRBJ2-1
CASSPDNEQFF
>TRBV5-6|TRBJ2-7
CASSLSTGTSSYEQYF
>TRBV9|TRBJ1-3
CASSGGTVVGNTIYF